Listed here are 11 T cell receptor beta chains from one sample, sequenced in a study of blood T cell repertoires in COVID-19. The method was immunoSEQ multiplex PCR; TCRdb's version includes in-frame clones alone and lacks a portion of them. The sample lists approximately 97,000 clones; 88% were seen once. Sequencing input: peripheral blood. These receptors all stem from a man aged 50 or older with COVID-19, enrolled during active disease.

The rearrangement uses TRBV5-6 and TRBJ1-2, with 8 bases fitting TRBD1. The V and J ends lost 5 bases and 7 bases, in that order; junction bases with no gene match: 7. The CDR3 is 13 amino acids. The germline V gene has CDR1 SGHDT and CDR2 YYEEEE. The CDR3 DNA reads TGTGCCAGCAGATTTTGGACAGGGAGTGGCTACACCTTC. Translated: CASRFWTGSGYTF. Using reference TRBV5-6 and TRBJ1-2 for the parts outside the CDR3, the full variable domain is DAGVTQSPTHLIKTRGQQVTLRCSPKSGHDTVSWYQQALGQGPQFIFQYYEEEERQRGNFPDRFSGHQFPNYSSELNVNALLLGDSALYLCASRFWTGSGYTFGSGTRLTVV.

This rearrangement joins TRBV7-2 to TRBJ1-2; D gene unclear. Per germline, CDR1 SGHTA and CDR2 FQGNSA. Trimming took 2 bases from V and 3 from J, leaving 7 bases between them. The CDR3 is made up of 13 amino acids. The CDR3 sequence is CASSLQADYGYTF. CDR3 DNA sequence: TGTGCCAGCAGCTTACAGGCTGACTATGGCTACACCTTC.

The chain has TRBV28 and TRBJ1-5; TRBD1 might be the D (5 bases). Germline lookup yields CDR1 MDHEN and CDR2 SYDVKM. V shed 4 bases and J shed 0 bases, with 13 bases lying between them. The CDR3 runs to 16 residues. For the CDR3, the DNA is TGTGCCAGCAGTTCCATCCGGGGGTATAGCAATCAGCCCCAGCATTTT. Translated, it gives CASSSIRGYSNQPQHF.

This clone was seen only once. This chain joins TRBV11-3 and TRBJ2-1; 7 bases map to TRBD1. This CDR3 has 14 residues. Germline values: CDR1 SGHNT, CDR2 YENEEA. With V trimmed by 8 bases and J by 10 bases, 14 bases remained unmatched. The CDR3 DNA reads TGTGCCAGCGCGACACGACACAGGGGTGGGGAGCAGTTCTTC. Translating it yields CASATRHRGGEQFF.

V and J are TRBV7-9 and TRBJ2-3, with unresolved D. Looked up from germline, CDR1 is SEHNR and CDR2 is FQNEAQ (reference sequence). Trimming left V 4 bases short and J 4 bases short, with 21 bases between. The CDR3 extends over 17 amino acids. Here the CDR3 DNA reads TGTGCCAGCAGCTACCCCGCTGGCGGATTCCGGGCAGATACGCAGTATTTT. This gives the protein CASSYPAGGFRADTQYF.

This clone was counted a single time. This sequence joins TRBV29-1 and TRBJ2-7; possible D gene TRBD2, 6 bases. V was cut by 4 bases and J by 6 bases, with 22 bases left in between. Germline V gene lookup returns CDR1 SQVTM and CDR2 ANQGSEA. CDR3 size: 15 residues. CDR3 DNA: TGCAGCGTTGGAGGCGCCTGGACCGGGGGAGGCGAGCAGTACTTC. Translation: CSVGGAWTGGGEQYF.

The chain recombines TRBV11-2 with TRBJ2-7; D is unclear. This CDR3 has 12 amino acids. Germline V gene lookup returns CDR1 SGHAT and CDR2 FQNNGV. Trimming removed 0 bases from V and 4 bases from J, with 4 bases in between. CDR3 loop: CASSLDGYEQYF. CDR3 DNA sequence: TGTGCCAGCAGCTTAGACGGTTACGAGCAGTACTTC.

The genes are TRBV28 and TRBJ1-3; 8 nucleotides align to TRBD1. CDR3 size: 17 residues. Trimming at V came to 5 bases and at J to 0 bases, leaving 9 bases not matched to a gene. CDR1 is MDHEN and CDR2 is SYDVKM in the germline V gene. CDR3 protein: CASSPWTGRFSGNTIYF. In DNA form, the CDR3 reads TGTGCCAGCAGTCCTTGGACAGGGAGGTTCTCTGGAAACACCATATATTTT.

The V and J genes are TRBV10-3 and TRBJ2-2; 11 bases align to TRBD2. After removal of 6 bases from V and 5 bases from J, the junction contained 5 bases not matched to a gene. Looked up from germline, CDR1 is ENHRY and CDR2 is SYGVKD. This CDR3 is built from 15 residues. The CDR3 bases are TGTGCCATCAGCCCATCTAGCGGGGGGACCGGGGAGCTGTTTTTT. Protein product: CAISPSSGGTGELFF.

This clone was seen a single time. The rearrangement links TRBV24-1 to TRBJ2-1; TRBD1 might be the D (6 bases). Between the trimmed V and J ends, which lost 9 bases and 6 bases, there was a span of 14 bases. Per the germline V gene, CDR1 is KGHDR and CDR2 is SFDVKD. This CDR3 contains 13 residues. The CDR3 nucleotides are TGTGCCACCTGTGGGGGCTCGAGCAATGAGCAGTTCTTC. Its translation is CATCGGSSNEQFF.

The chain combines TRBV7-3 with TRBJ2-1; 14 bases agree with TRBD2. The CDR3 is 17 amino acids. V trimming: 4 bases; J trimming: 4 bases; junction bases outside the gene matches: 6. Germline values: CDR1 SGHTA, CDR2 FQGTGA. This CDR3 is CASSSYRTSGGYNEQFF. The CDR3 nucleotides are TGTGCCAGCAGCTCATACCGGACTAGCGGGGGGTACAATGAGCAGTTCTTC.